Included here is one TCR beta chain sequence, with context. V shed 4 bases, J shed 5 bases, and the junction held 8 bases outside the gene matches. Germline values: CDR1 SGHRS, CDR2 YFSETQ. CDR3 length equals 15 residues. This sample is part of a study of chronic HIV infection and antiretroviral therapy. TCRdb analysed the 5' RACE reads with MiXCR anew, one entry per CDR3 protein. The data hold roughly 48,000 distinct CDR3 sequences, with about 18% observed a single time. This chain links TRBV5-1 with TRBJ2-3; 9 bases fit TRBD1. This TCR came from an adult who had HIV and had not received antiretroviral therapy, or was an uninfected healthy control (not recorded which). Sequencing was performed on peripheral blood. CDR3 DNA sequence: TGCGCCAGCAGCCACGGACAGGGGATTATAGATACGCAGTATTTT. Residues: CASSHGQGIIDTQYF.